This entry lists 31 T cell receptor beta chains sequenced from one sample in a study of T cell repertoires in aging, cancer and after chemotherapy. The template was genomic DNA from peripheral blood, not RNA. A mixed TRB-A/B primer pool amplified rearranged TRB by multiplex touch-down PCR. Using its own MiXCR run on the multiplex PCR reads, TCRdb lists one record per CDR3 protein. Of 5,300 or so distinct CDR3 sequences listed, around a quarter were seen once; the top ten hold roughly 32%. The sequenced sample was blood. All receptors derive from a human donor with a solid tumor.

A few counts support this clonotype. The chain's CDR3 is CASSRTRGIQRATTDTQYF. The CDR3 nucleotides are TGTGCCAGCAGCCGGACGAGGGGGATTCAGCGGGCAACCACAGATACGCAGTATTTT. This chain uses TRBV28 with TRBJ2-3; either TRBD1 or TRBD2 may supply D (6 bases each). Germline-derived CDR1 and CDR2 are MDHEN and SYDVKM. Trimming cost V 6 bases and J 2 bases, with 27 bases left between them. The CDR3 has 19 amino acids.

Comments on this clonotype: The junction departs from germline at one end; a sequencing error may be responsible. The chain links TRBV19 to TRBJ2-1; TRBD1 is a possible D gene (6 bases). This CDR3 contains 17 residues. Germline V lookup: CDR1 LNHDA, CDR2 SQIVND (reference sequence). This CDR3 is CASSAYQGLRSYNGQFF. The CDR3 region has the DNA TGTGCCAGTAGTGCGTATCAGGGGCTACGTTCCTACAATGGGCAGTTCTTC. The full variable domain, in which reference TRBV19 and TRBJ2-1 provide the parts outside the CDR3, is DGGITQSPKYLFRKEGQNVTLSCEQNLNHDAMYWYRQDPGQGLRLIYYSQIVNDFQKGDIAEGYSVSREKKESFPLTVTSAQKNPTAFYLCASSAYQGLRSYNGQFFGPGTRLTVL.

The J gene is TRBJ2-1, the V gene TRBV24-1, with 10 bases identical to TRBD2. The germline V gene has CDR1 KGHDR and CDR2 SFDVKD. The CDR3 covers 16 residues. V gave up 0 bases and J gave up 6 bases; unmatched junction bases: 4. In nucleotides, the CDR3 is TGTGCCACCAGTGATTTGGCTAGCGGGAGTCTCAATGAGCAGTTCTTC. Its protein is CATSDLASGSLNEQFF.

The genes are TRBV28 and TRBJ1-1, with a tentative D call TRBD1 (5 bases). This CDR3 region has 16 residues. CDR1 is MDHEN, CDR2 SYDVKM, per germline. V was trimmed by 6 bases and J by 2 bases, leaving 19 bases between them. CDR3 protein: CASRFPGLRPNTEAFF. In DNA form, the CDR3 reads TGTGCCAGCAGATTCCCGGGACTCCGCCCAAACACTGAAGCTTTCTTT.

The chain recombines TRBV12-3 or TRBV12-4 with TRBJ2-1; 7 bases align to TRBD2. The trim removed 7 bases at V and 7 bases at J, leaving 7 bases unmatched. The CDR3 is made up of 13 amino acids. The CDR3 sequence is CASTPWEGNEQFF. The CDR3 region has the DNA TGTGCCAGCACTCCCTGGGAGGGAAATGAGCAGTTCTTC.

In its sample, this clonotype was seen a few times. This chain joins TRBV6-1 and TRBJ2-3; 9 nucleotides align to TRBD2. This CDR3 region has 16 residues. From germline, CDR1 is MNHNS and CDR2 SASEGT. Trimming removed 4 bases from V and 2 bases from J; junction bases left unmatched: 7. CDR3 in DNA: TGTGCCAGCAGTGGGCAGACTAGCGGAGTCACAGATACGCAGTATTTT. It codes for CASSGQTSGVTDTQYF.

The genes are TRBV7-9 and TRBJ2-2, with 12 bases identical to TRBD2. Germline CDR1 reads SEHNR; CDR2 reads FQNEAQ (reference sequence). There are 15 residues in the CDR3. The V and J ends lost 4 bases and 10 bases, in that order; junction bases with no gene match: 7. The CDR3 coding sequence is TGTGCCAGCAGCTCGTGGACTAGCGGGACTGTGGAGCTGTTTTTT. Protein: CASSSWTSGTVELFF. Together with reference TRBV7-9 and TRBJ2-2, the CDR3 gives the full variable domain: DTGVSQNPRHKITKRGQNVTFRCDPISEHNRLYWYRQTLGQGPEFLTYFQNEAQLEKSRLLSDRFSAERPKGSFSTLEIQRTEQGDSAMYLCASSSWTSGTVELFFGEGSRLTVL.

This clonotype came up a few times. J is TRBJ2-3 and V is TRBV14; TRBD1 matches at 8 bases. This CDR3 region has 15 residues. Unmatched junction bases numbered 5, after V lost 1 base and J lost 5 bases. From germline, CDR1 is SGHDN and CDR2 FVKESK. CDR3 residues: CASSQGTGTRDTQYF. The CDR3 region has the DNA TGTGCCAGCAGCCAAGGGACAGGGACACGAGATACGCAGTATTTT.

The chain links TRBV5-6 to TRBJ2-3; 11 bases agree with TRBD2. The V and J ends lost 4 bases and 4 bases, in that order; junction bases with no gene match: 5. The length of the CDR3 is 15 residues. In germline, CDR1 is SGHDT, CDR2 YYEEEE. CDR3 sequence reads: CASSVGLAGPDTQYF. The CDR3 DNA reads TGTGCCAGCAGCGTTGGACTAGCGGGCCCAGATACGCAGTATTTT.

The rearrangement links TRBV6-1 to TRBJ2-2, with a weak D call TRBD1 (5 bases). The CDR3 is 16 residues long. The germline CDR1 and CDR2 sequences are MNHNS and SASEGT. Trimming stripped 6 bases from V and 4 bases from J, with 18 bases between. As DNA, the CDR3 is TGTGCCAGCAGCGTGTTAGGGGCGGTAATCACCGGGGAGCTGTTTTTT. Translating gives CASSVLGAVITGELFF.

This clonotype was found a few times. This chain connects TRBV30 to TRBJ2-7; 7 bases are a match to TRBD2. V trimming: 2 bases; J trimming: 2 bases; junction bases outside the gene matches: 27. This CDR3 comprises 21 residues. CDR1 and CDR2 from the germline V gene are GTSNPN and SVGIG (reference sequence). DNA of the CDR3: TGTGCCTGGAGTCCATCAACCACTAGCGCACGCACCAGCTGGCAGGCCTACGAGCAGTACTTC. Protein sequence: CAWSPSTTSARTSWQAYEQYF.

The table lists this clonotype with a few counts. V usage is TRBV28 and J usage is TRBJ1-2, with no clear D. The CDR3 extends over 16 amino acids. Per germline, CDR1 MDHEN and CDR2 SYDVKM. V was pared by 5 bases and J by 0 bases, with 16 bases between. CDR3 in DNA: TGTGCCAGCAGTCCCCCCGGGGTAGGTGCTAACTATGGCTACACCTTC. It codes for CASSPPGVGANYGYTF.

This chain links TRBV24-1 with TRBJ2-7, with a possible D match to TRBD1 (6 bases). Trimming took 4 bases from V and 3 from J, leaving 12 bases between them. The germline V gene has CDR1 KGHDR and CDR2 SFDVKD. This CDR3 spans 14 amino acids. CDR3 sequence (DNA): TGTGCCACCAGTGACAACAGGGCGGGCTACGAGCAGTACTTC. It specifies CATSDNRAGYEQYF.

V is TRBV20-1 and J is TRBJ1-3; tentative D call: TRBD1 (5 bases). V lost 6 bases and J lost 0, with 12 bases in between. The CDR3 covers 14 residues. Germline lookup yields CDR1 DFQATT and CDR2 SNEGSKA (reference sequence). The CDR3 loop is CSAIPGNSGNTIYF. CDR3 nucleotides: TGCAGTGCCATACCAGGGAACTCTGGAAACACCATATATTTT.

As DNA, the CDR3 is TGTGCCAGCAGCTTAGCACTAGCGGGAGTGACCGGGGAGCTGTTTTTT. The encoded protein is CASSLALAGVTGELFF. V gene TRBV11-1 combines with J gene TRBJ2-2; 11 bases align to TRBD2. The V gene's germline CDR1 is SGHAT and CDR2 FQDESV (reference sequence). Trimming took 0 bases from V and 5 from J; bases not matched to a gene: 2. The CDR3 spans 16 residues.

The chain employs TRBV6-4 and TRBJ2-1; a weak D match, TRBD2 (6 bases). The length of the CDR3 is 17 residues. Trimming took 5 bases from V and 4 from J, leaving 21 bases between them. Per germline, CDR1 MRHNA and CDR2 SNTAGT. The CDR3 loop reads CASSIDARTTSYNEQFF. The CDR3 coding sequence is TGTGCCAGCAGTATTGACGCGAGGACTACCTCTTACAATGAGCAGTTCTTC.

By sample share, this clonotype is medium-sized (0.01 to 0.1%). The CDR3 nucleotides are TGTGCCAGCAGACCGCTGAACACCGGGGAGCTGTTTTTT. It is translated as CASRPLNTGELFF. The genes are TRBV27 and TRBJ2-2; D uncertain. The CDR3 is made up of 13 amino acids. CDR1 is MNHEY, CDR2 SMNVEV, per germline (reference sequence). The V gene lost 6 bases and the J gene lost 1 base, with 6 bases spanning the gap.

The chain uses TRBV7-2 and TRBJ2-5; 9 nucleotides agree with TRBD1. The J segment lost 2 bases and the V segment lost 4 bases, leaving 8 bases of the junction unmatched. In germline, CDR1 is SGHTA, CDR2 FQGNSA. This CDR3 has 16 residues. The CDR3 is CASSSPTGGLQETQYF. The CDR3 DNA reads as TGTGCCAGCAGCTCACCGACAGGGGGATTACAAGAGACCCAGTACTTC.

The rearrangement joins TRBV7-3 to TRBJ2-7; no definite D call. The CDR3 length is 13 residues. The germline CDR1 and CDR2 sequences are SGHTA and FQGTGA. V lost 3 bases, J lost 0 bases, and 6 bases lay in between. The CDR3 DNA is TGTGCCAGCAGCTTTTCACCCTCCTACGAGCAGTACTTC. Amino acid sequence: CASSFSPSYEQYF.

By proportion, this clonotype is medium-sized. This chain joins TRBV19 and TRBJ1-6; unclear D gene. Germline V gene lookup returns CDR1 LNHDA and CDR2 SQIVND (reference sequence). This CDR3 has 16 residues. Trimming pared 1 base from V and 7 bases from J, leaving 14 bases between. CDR3 coding DNA: TGTGCCAGTAGTATAGTTGCGGGGAACCTGAATTCACCCCTCCACTTT. Amino acid sequence: CASSIVAGNLNSPLHF.

The chain combines TRBV6-8 with TRBJ1-5; TRBD1 is a possible D gene (5 bases). The germline V gene has CDR1 MNHGY and CDR2 SAAAGT. This CDR3 is built from 15 residues. The V end was cut by 5 bases, the J end by 2 bases, with 13 bases between. This CDR3 reads CASSGGPPGNQPQHF. The CDR3 DNA is TGTGCCAGCAGTGGGGGACCCCCTGGCAATCAGCCCCAGCATTTT.

The rearrangement joins TRBV30 to TRBJ2-3; 13 nucleotides line up with TRBD2. The CDR3 sequence is 16 residues long. J lost 3 bases, V lost 2 bases, and 5 bases had no gene match. Germline V gene lookup returns CDR1 GTSNPN and CDR2 SVGIG (reference sequence). The CDR3 protein is CAWSMGLAGKTDTQYF. CDR3 DNA: TGTGCCTGGAGTATGGGACTAGCGGGAAAAACAGATACGCAGTATTTT.

This clonotype ranks as medium-sized (0.01 to 0.1%). The chain employs TRBV6-1 and TRBJ1-5, with unresolved D. CDR3 size: 16 residues. Germline CDR1 is MNHNS and CDR2 is SASEGT. V was clipped by 4 bases and J by 2 bases, with 15 bases between them. This CDR3 reads CASSGVSVQGNQPQHF. The CDR3 DNA follows: TGTGCCAGCAGTGGCGTGTCCGTGCAGGGCAATCAGCCCCAGCATTTT.

This clonotype is labeled as medium-sized. The chain couples TRBV6-6 to TRBJ2-1; D is unresolved. With 2 bases removed from V and 0 bases from J, the gap between germline ends came to 8 bases. The V gene's germline CDR1 is MNHNY and CDR2 SVGAGI (reference sequence). The CDR3 loop spans 15 amino acids. CDR3 residues: CASSYPVSSYNEQFF. CDR3 sequence (DNA): TGTGCCAGCAGTTACCCGGTATCCTCCTACAATGAGCAGTTCTTC.

This clonotype was observed a few times. CDR3 amino acids: CATSDPGRPAGETQYF. The CDR3 DNA reads TGTGCCACCAGTGATCCGGGGAGGCCGGCCGGAGAGACCCAGTACTTC. V is TRBV24-1 and J is TRBJ2-5, with D possibly being TRBD2 (6 bases). The CDR3 loop spans 16 amino acids. Trimming cost V 3 bases and J 4 bases, with 17 bases left between them. Germline assignment: CDR1 KGHDR and CDR2 SFDVKD.

This sequence joins TRBV4-2 and TRBJ1-4, with D perhaps matching TRBD1 (6 bases). The CDR3 spans 19 residues. Germline CDR1 and CDR2: LGHNA and YNFKEQ. Trimming removed 1 base at V and 0 bases at J, with 18 bases between. This CDR3 is CASSQGINPTGTTNEKLFF. The DNA of the CDR3 is TGTGCCAGCAGCCAAGGAATAAACCCTACAGGGACAACTAATGAAAAACTGTTTTTT.

This clonotype has more than one count but fewer than ten. V is TRBV20-1 and J is TRBJ2-2, with 7 bases identical to TRBD1. The V gene's germline CDR1 is DFQATT and CDR2 SNEGSKA (reference sequence). The CDR3 sequence is 17 residues long. The V and J ends lost 0 bases and 0 bases, in that order; junction bases with no gene match: 7. CDR3 residues: CSARDVGQGANTGELFF. In DNA form, the CDR3 reads TGCAGTGCTAGAGATGTTGGTCAGGGGGCGAACACCGGGGAGCTGTTTTTT.

The rearrangement joins TRBV20-1 to TRBJ1-6; 8 nucleotides align to TRBD1. This CDR3 comprises 14 residues. Unmatched junction bases numbered 4, after V lost 3 bases and J lost 6 bases. Germline CDR1 DFQATT, CDR2 SNEGSKA (reference sequence). The CDR3 DNA sequence: TGCAGTGCTAGCTCGACAGGGGTTAATTCACCCCTCCACTTT. Its translation: CSASSTGVNSPLHF.

This clonotype is classed as medium-sized. This chain links TRBV19 with TRBJ2-7; D might be TRBD2 (6 bases). The CDR3 consists of 15 residues. V lost 5 bases to trimming and J lost 0 bases, with 14 bases between them. Germline values: CDR1 LNHDA, CDR2 SQIVND (reference sequence). The CDR3 DNA reads TGTGCCAGTAGTTTGCGGCGGGATAGCTCCTACGAGCAGTACTTC. Amino acid sequence: CASSLRRDSSYEQYF.

The rearrangement links TRBV7-9 to TRBJ2-3, with D tentatively TRBD2 (5 bases). Germline V gene sequence: CDR1 SEHNR, CDR2 FQNEAQ (reference sequence). Trimming pared 2 bases from V and 5 bases from J, leaving 8 bases between. This CDR3 is 13 amino acids long. Here the CDR3 reads CASSLHEGDTQYF. Here the CDR3 DNA reads TGTGCCAGCAGCTTACACGAGGGAGATACGCAGTATTTT.

This clonotype was found a few times. This sequence joins TRBV7-2 and TRBJ1-5; D uncertain. From germline, CDR1 is SGHTA and CDR2 FQGNSA. V shed 4 bases and J shed 4 bases, with 8 bases lying between them. CDR3 length equals 13 residues. CDR3 nucleotide sequence: TGTGCCAGCAGCTCGGATGTAAATCAGCCCCAGCATTTT. Its translation is CASSSDVNQPQHF. Based on the CDR3 plus reference TRBV7-2 and TRBJ1-5, the full variable domain is GAGVSQSPSNKVTEKGKDVELRCDPISGHTALYWYRQSLGQGLEFLIYFQGNSAPDKSGLPSDRFSAERTGGSVSTLTIQRTQQEDSAVYLCASSSDVNQPQHFGDGTRLSIL.